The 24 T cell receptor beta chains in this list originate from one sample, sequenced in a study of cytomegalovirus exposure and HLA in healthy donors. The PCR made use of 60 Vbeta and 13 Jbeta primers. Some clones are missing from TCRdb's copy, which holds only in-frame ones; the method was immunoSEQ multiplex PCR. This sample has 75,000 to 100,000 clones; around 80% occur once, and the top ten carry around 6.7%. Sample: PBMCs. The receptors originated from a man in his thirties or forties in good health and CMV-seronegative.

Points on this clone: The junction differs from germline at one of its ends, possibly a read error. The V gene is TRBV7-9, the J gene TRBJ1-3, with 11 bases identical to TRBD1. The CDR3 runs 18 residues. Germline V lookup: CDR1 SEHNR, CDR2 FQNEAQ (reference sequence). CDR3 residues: CTSSLGDGTGGSGNTIYF. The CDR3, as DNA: TGTACCAGCAGCTTAGGGGACGGGACAGGGGGCTCTGGAAACACCATATATTTT.

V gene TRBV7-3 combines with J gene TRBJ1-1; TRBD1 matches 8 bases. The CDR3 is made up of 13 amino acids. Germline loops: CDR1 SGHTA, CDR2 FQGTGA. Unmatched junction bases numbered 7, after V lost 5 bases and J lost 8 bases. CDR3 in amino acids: CASSATGTGEAFF. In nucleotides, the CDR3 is TGTGCCAGCAGCGCAACCGGGACAGGAGAAGCTTTCTTT.

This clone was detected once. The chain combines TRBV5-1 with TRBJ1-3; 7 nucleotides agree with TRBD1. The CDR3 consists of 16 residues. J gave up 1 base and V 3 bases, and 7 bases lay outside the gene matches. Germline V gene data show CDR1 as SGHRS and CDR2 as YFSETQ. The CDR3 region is CASSSGTADSGNTIYF. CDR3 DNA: TGCGCCAGCAGCTCCGGGACAGCAGATTCTGGAAACACCATATATTTT.

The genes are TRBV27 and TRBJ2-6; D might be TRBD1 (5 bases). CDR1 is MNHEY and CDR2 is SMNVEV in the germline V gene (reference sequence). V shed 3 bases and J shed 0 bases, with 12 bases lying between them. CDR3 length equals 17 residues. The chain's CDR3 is CASSFRVLSSGANVLTF. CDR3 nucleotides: TGTGCCAGCAGTTTCAGGGTATTGAGCTCTGGGGCCAACGTCCTGACTTTC.

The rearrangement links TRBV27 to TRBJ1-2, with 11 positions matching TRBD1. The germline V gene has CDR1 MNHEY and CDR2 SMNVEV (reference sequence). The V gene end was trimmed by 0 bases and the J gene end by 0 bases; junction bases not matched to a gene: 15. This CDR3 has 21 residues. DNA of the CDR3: TGTGCCAGCAGTTTATCTTTGGGCCTCGGGACAGGGGGGAAAACTAACTATGGCTACACCTTC. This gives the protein CASSLSLGLGTGGKTNYGYTF.

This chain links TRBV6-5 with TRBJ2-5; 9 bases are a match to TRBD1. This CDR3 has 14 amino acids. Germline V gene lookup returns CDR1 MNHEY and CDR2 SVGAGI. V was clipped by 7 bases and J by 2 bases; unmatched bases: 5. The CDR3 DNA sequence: TGTGCCAGCAAACGGACAGGGGAACAAGAGACCCAGTACTTC. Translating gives CASKRTGEQETQYF.

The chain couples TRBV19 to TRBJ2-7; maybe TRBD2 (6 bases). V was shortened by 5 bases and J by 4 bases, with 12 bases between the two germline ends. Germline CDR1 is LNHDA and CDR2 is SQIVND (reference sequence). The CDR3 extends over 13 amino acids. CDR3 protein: CASSPGRGYEQYF. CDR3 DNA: TGTGCCAGTAGTCCGGGACGGGGGTACGAGCAGTACTTC.

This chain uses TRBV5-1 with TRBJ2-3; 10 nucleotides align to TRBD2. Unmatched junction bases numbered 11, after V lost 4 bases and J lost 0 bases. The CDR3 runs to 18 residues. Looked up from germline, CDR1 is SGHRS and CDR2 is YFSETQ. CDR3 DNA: TGCGCCAGCAGCACCGGGACTAGCGTCATTCAGAGCACAGATACGCAGTATTTT. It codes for CASSTGTSVIQSTDTQYF. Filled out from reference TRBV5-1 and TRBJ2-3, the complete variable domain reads KAGVTQTPRYLIKTRGQQVTLSCSPISGHRSVSWYQQTPGQGLQFLFEYFSETQRNKGNFPGRFSGRQFSNSRSEMNVSTLELGDSALYLCASSTGTSVIQSTDTQYFGPGTRLTVL.

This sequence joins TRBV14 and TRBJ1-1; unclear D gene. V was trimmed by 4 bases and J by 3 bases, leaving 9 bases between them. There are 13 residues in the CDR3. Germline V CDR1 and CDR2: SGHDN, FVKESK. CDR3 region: CASSRSEHTEAFF. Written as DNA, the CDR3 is TGTGCCAGCAGCCGGTCGGAGCACACTGAAGCTTTCTTT. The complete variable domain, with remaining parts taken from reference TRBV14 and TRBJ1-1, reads EAGVTQFPSHSVIEKGQTVTLRCDPISGHDNLYWYRRVMGKEIKFLLHFVKESKQDESGMPNNRFLAERTGGTYSTLKVQPAELEDSGVYFCASSRSEHTEAFFGQGTRLTVV.

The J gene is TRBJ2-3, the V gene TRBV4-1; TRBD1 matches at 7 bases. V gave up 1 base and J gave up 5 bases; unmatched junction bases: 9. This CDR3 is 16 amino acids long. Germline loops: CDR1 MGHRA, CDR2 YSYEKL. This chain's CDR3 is CASSQVQGPPGDTQYF. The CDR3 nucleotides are TGCGCCAGCAGCCAAGTACAGGGGCCCCCGGGAGATACGCAGTATTTT.

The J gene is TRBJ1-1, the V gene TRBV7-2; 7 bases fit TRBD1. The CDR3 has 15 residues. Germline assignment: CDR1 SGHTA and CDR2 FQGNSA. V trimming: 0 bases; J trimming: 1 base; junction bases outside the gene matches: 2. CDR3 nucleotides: TGTGCCAGCAGCTTAGCAGGACAGGCGAACACTGAAGCTTTCTTT. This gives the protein CASSLAGQANTEAFF.

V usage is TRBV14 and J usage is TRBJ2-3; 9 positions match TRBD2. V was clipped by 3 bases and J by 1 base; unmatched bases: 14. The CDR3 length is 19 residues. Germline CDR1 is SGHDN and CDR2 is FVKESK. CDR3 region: CASSQAGLAGPMGTDTQYF. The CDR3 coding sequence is TGTGCCAGCAGCCAGGCCGGGCTAGCGGGACCCATGGGCACAGATACGCAGTATTTT.

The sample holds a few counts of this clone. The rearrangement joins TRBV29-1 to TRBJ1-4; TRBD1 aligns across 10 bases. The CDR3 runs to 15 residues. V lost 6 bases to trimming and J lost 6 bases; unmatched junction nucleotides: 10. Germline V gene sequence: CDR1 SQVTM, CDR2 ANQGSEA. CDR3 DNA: TGCAGCGTACGACAGGGGGCCCAGCCCTATGAAAAACTGTTTTTT. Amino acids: CSVRQGAQPYEKLFF.

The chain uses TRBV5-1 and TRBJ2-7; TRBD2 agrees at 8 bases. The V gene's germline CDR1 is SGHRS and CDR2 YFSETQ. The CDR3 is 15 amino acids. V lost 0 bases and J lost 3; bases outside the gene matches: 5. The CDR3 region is CASSLVGGAFYEQYF. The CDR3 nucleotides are TGCGCCAGCAGCTTGGTCGGGGGGGCCTTCTACGAGCAGTACTTC.

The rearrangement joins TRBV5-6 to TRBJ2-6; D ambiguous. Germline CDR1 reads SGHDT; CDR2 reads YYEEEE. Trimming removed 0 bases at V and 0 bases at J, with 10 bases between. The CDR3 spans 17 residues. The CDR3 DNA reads TGTGCCAGCAGCTTGGATGCGGTAGTCTCTGGGGCCAACGTCCTGACTTTC. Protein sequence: CASSLDAVVSGANVLTF.

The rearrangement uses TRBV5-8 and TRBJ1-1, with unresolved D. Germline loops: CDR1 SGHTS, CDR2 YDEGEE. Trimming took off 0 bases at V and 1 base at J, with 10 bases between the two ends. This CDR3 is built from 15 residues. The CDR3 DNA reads TGTGCCAGCAGCTTGGCCGGGATCAGGAACACTGAAGCTTTCTTT. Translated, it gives CASSLAGIRNTEAFF.

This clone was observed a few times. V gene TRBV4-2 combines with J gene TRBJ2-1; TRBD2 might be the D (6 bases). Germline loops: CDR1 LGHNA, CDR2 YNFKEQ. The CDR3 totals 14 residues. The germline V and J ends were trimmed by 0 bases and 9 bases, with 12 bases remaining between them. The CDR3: CASSQDVQRAEQFF. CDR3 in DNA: TGTGCCAGCAGCCAAGATGTCCAGCGGGCTGAGCAGTTCTTC.

For the CDR3, the DNA is TGTGCCAGCAGCTTTGCGAGTGGGGGGACTGAAGCTTTCTTT. Its protein product is CASSFASGGTEAFF. V and J are TRBV7-3 and TRBJ1-1, with D perhaps TRBD1 (5 bases). The CDR3 is 14 amino acids. Trimming took off 3 bases at V and 5 bases at J, with 13 bases between the two ends. Germline CDR1 SGHTA, CDR2 FQGTGA. The full variable domain, with the rest looked up from reference TRBV7-3 and TRBJ1-1, is GAGVSQTPSNKVTEKGKYVELRCDPISGHTALYWYRQSLGQGPEFLIYFQGTGAADDSGLPNDRFFAVRPEGSVSTLKIQRTERGDSAVYLCASSFASGGTEAFFGQGTRLTVV.

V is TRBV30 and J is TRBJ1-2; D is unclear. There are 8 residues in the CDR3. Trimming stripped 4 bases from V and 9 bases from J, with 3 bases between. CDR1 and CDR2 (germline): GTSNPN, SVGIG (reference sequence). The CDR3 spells CAWNSYTF. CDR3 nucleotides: TGTGCCTGGAACAGCTACACCTTC.

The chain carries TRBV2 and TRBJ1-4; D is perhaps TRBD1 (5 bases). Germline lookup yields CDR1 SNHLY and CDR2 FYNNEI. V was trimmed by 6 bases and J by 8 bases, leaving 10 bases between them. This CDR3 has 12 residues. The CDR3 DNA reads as TGTGCCAGCAGAGGGGTCGAGGAAAAACTGTTTTTT. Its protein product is CASRGVEEKLFF.

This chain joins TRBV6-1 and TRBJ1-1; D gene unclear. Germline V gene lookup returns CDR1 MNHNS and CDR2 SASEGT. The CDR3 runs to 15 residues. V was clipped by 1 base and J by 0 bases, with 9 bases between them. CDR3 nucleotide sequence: TGTGCCAGCAGTGAAGGTAGCTCCTTGAACACTGAAGCTTTCTTT. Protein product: CASSEGSSLNTEAFF.

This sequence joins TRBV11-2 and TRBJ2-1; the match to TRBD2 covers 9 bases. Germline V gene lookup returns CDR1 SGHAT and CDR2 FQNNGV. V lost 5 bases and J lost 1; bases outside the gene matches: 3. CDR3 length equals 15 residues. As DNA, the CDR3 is TGTGCCAGCAGCCCGACTAGCGGATCCTACAATGAGCAGTTCTTC. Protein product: CASSPTSGSYNEQFF.

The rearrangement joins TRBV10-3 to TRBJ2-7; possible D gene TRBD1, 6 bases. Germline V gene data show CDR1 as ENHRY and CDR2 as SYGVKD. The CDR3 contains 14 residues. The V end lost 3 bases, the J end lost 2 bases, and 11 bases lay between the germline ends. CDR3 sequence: CAISDGTNTYEQYF. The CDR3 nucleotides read TGTGCCATCAGTGACGGGACAAACACCTACGAGCAGTACTTC.

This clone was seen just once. The CDR3 DNA follows: TGTGCCAGCAGCTTAGATGGGCACGGGGGTTCCTACAATGAGCAGTTCTTC. It codes for CASSLDGHGGSYNEQFF. The chain combines TRBV11-3 with TRBJ2-1, with D possibly matching TRBD2 (6 bases). Germline lookup yields CDR1 SGHNT and CDR2 YENEEA. The CDR3 contains 17 residues. Trimming removed 0 bases from V and 1 base from J, with 13 bases in between. The whole variable domain, filled in from reference TRBV11-3 and TRBJ2-1, reads EAGVVQSPRYKIIEKKQPVAFWCNPISGHNTLYWYLQNLGQGPELLIRYENEEAVDDSQLPKDRFSAERLKGVDSTLKIQPAELGDSAVYLCASSLDGHGGSYNEQFFGPGTRLTVL.